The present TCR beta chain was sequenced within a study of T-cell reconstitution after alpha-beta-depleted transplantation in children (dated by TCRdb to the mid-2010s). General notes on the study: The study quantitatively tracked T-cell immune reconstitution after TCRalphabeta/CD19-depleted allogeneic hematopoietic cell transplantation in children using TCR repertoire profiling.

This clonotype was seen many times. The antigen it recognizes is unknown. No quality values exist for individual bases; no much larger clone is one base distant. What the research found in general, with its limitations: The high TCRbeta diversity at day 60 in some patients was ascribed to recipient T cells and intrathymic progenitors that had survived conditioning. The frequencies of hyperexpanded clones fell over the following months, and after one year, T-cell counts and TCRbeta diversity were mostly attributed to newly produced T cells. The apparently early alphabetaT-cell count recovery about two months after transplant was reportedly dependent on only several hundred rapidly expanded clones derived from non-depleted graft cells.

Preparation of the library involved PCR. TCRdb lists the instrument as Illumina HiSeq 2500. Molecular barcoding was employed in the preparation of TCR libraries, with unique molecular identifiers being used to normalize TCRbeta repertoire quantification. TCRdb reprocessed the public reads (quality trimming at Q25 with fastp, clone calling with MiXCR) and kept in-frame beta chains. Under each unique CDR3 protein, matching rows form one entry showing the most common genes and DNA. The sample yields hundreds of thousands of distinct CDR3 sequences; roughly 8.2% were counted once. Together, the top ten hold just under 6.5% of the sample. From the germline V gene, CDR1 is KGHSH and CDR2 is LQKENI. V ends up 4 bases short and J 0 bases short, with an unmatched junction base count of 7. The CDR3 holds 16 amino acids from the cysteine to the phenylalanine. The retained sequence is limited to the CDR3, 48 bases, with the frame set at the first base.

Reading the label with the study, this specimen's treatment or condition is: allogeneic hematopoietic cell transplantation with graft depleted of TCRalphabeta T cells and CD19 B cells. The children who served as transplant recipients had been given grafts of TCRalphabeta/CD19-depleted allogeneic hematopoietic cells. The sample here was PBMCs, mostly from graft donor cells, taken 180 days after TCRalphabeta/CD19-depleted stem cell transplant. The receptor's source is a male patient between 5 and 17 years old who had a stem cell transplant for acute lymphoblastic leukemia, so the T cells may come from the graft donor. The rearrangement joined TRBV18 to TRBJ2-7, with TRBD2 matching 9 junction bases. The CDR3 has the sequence CASSLWRGGLSYEQYF. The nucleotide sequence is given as TGTGCCAGCTCACTGTGGCGGGGGGGCCTCTCCTACGAGCAGTACTTC.